These 3 T cell receptor beta chains were sequenced from one sample in a study of T cell responses to AZD1222 COVID-19 vaccine. TCRdb keeps only in-frame clones here, not all; method: immunoSEQ multiplex PCR. The sample yields 95,000 to 150,000 clones, around 91% seen once. The sequencing used peripheral blood, collected on day 0 of MenACWY control vaccination. These TCRs come from an adult in good health.

The chain employs TRBV18 and TRBJ2-5; 9 bases map to TRBD1. The CDR3 is made up of 14 amino acids. Trimming cost V 5 bases and J 2 bases; bases outside gene matches: 3. Germline V gene sequence: CDR1 KGHSH, CDR2 LQKENI. The CDR3 region is CASSGQGKQETQYF. The CDR3 nucleotides are TGTGCCAGCTCAGGACAGGGGAAACAAGAGACCCAGTACTTC.

The CDR3 sequence is CASIGQGDYGYTF. CDR3 coding DNA: TGTGCCAGCATAGGACAGGGGGACTATGGCTACACCTTC. The rearrangement links TRBV7-9 to TRBJ1-2, with 10 bases that match TRBD1. This CDR3 is 13 amino acids long. Looked up from germline, CDR1 is SEHNR and CDR2 is FQNEAQ (reference sequence). The V segment lost 7 bases and the J segment 3 bases; nucleotides outside the gene matches: 2.

V is TRBV6-5 and J is TRBJ1-5, with D possibly TRBD1 on 6 matching bases. Germline CDR1 and CDR2: MNHEY and SVGAGI. Trimming took 5 bases from V and 6 from J, leaving 11 bases between them. The CDR3 length is 13 residues. CDR3 sequence: CASSTTGFQPQHF. The CDR3 DNA sequence: TGTGCCAGCAGTACAACAGGGTTTCAGCCCCAGCATTTT.